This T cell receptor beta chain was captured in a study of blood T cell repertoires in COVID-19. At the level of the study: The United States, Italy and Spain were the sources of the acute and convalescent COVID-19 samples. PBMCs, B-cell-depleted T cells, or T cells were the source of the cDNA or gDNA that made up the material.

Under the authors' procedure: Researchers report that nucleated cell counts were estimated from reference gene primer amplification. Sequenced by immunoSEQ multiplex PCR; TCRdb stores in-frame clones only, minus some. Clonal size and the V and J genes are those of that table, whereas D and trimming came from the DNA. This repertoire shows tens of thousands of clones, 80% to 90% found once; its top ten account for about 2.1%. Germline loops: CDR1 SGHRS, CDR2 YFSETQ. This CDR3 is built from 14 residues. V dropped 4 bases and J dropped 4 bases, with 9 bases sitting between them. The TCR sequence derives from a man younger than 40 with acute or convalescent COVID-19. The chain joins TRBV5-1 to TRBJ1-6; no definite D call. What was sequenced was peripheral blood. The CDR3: CASSEGIYNSPLHF. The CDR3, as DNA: TGCGCCAGCAGCGAGGGAATTTATAATTCACCCCTCCACTTT.